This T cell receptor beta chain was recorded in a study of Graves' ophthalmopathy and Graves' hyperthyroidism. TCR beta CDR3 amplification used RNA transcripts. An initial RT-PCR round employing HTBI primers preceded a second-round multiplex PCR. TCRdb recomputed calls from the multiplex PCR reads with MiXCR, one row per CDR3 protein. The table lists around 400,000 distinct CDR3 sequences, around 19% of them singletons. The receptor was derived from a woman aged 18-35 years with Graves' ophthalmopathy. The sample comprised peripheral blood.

CDR3 in amino acids: CASSPLLADGTGELFF. In nucleotides, the CDR3 is TGTGCCAGCTCACCACTGTTAGCGGACGGCACCGGGGAGCTGTTTTTT. The J gene is TRBJ2-2, the V gene TRBV18; weak D call: TRBD2 (6 bases). Germline values: CDR1 KGHSH, CDR2 LQKENI. This CDR3 is built from 16 residues. Trimming removed 1 base at V and 4 bases at J, with 13 bases between.